The present entry profiles one T cell receptor beta chain with its context. Its antigen remains unknown. As the CDR3 is not closed by the conserved phenylalanine or tryptophan, this likely results from a read error. This entry is derived from a study of tumor-infiltrating lymphocytes in primary liver carcinoma. Overall study results and limits: Blood trailed tumors significantly in top-250-clone fraction (p = 0.039).

TCR beta cDNA was reverse-transcribed from 500 ng of total RNA. The reaction used a constant-region primer and ProtoScript II reverse transcriptase. Three nested multiplex PCR rounds, a slightly modified ARM-PCR, produced the libraries for TCR beta. The first two PCR rounds used TRBV1-TRBV30 primers with a Cbeta primer, roughly 10 cycles each. TCRdb independently ran MiXCR on the multiplex PCR reads; one entry per CDR3 protein. The sample carries more than 100,000 distinct CDR3 sequences, about two thirds recorded once. CDR1 and CDR2 from the germline V gene are MGHRA and YSYEKL. The CDR3 consists of 16 residues. V lost 4 bases and J 4 bases, leaving 19 bases between the germline ends. The roughly 18-32 mg bulk tissue piece was not sorted before simultaneous RNA and DNA extraction.

The sequence was obtained from a woman aged 55-69 years with primary liver carcinoma and hepatitis B virus infection. The sequencing input was tumor-adjacent normal liver tissue. The genes are TRBV4-1 and TRBJ1-1; unclear D gene. In nucleotides, the CDR3 is TGCGCCAGCAGCCTTTCATCAGGCATGTCGAGCACTGAAGCTTTCATT. Amino acids: CASSLSSGMSSTEAFI.